The 25 T cell receptor beta chains below all came from one sample that was sequenced in a study of blood T cell repertoires in COVID-19. Sequencing was performed with immunoSEQ multiplex PCR; in TCRdb, only in-frame clones are kept and a portion is missing. The top ten clones hold roughly 1% of a sample with about 370,000 clones, 80% to 90% of them seen once. Sequenced material: PBMCs or T cells enriched from blood (not recorded which). The receptors were sampled from a man aged 18 to 35 who had recovered from COVID-19.

This rearrangement joins TRBV6-5 to TRBJ2-7, with 10 bases lining up with TRBD2. The CDR3 runs 15 residues. Germline trimming cut 4 bases from V and 6 bases from J; bases unmatched to any gene: 9. CDR1 is MNHEY and CDR2 is SVGAGI in the germline V gene. The CDR3 coding sequence is TGTGCCAGCAGTTCCCCAGCGGGAGGGGGTCCCGAGCAGTACTTC. This gives the protein CASSSPAGGGPEQYF.

This clone showed up just once. The rearrangement links TRBV6-1 to TRBJ2-3; the match to TRBD1 covers 9 bases. The CDR3 is 15 residues long. Germline CDR1 reads MNHNS; CDR2 reads SASEGT. The ends lost 1 base at V and 12 bases at J; junction bases unmatched: 11. CDR3 DNA: TGTGCCAGCAGTGAAGGGGGGACAGGGCCAGGGCCCCAGTATTTT. Translating gives CASSEGGTGPGPQYF.

V and J are TRBV6-6 and TRBJ1-1; D perhaps matches TRBD1 (6 bases). Trimming shortened V by 8 bases and J by 6 bases, and 19 bases separated the two germline ends. CDR3 length: 14 residues. From germline, CDR1 is MNHNY and CDR2 SVGAGI (reference sequence). The CDR3 spells CASSSLAQGSEAFF. DNA of the CDR3: TGTGCCAGCTCCTCCCTGGCACAGGGATCTGAAGCTTTCTTT.

The gene calls are TRBV18 and TRBJ2-7; TRBD2 matches at 7 bases. CDR1 is KGHSH and CDR2 is LQKENI in the germline V gene. V was clipped by 2 bases and J by 3 bases; unmatched bases: 4. There are 14 residues in the CDR3. This CDR3 is CASSPSASGYEQYF. The CDR3 DNA sequence: TGTGCCAGCTCACCATCGGCTAGCGGCTACGAGCAGTACTTC.

CDR3 sequence (DNA): TGTGCCAGCAGCCAAGCTAGCGGGAGTCTCGAGCAGTACTTC. It codes for CASSQASGSLEQYF. The genes are TRBV3-1 (or the pseudogene TRBV3-2) and TRBJ2-7; 10 bases agree with TRBD2. Germline CDR1 reads LGHDT; CDR2 reads YNNKEL (reference sequence). CDR3 size: 14 residues. V trimming: 1 base; J trimming: 6 bases; junction bases outside the gene matches: 3.

The chain couples TRBV24-1 to TRBJ2-2; TRBD2 aligns across 14 bases. The junction had 3 bases not matched to a gene; V was cut back by 7 bases and J by 6 bases. The CDR3 sequence is 15 residues long. The germline V gene has CDR1 KGHDR and CDR2 SFDVKD. The CDR3 region is CATSPGLAGAGELFF. In nucleotides, the CDR3 is TGTGCCACCAGCCCGGGACTAGCGGGAGCCGGGGAGCTGTTTTTT.

The chain couples TRBV4-1 to TRBJ2-7; possibly TRBD2 for D (5 bases). The length of the CDR3 is 16 residues. V was cut by 2 bases and J by 4 bases, with 18 bases left in between. The germline CDR1 and CDR2 sequences are MGHRA and YSYEKL. The CDR3 loop reads CASSQKYGIESYEQYF. The CDR3 DNA follows: TGCGCCAGCAGCCAAAAGTACGGGATAGAGTCATACGAGCAGTACTTC.

The chain carries TRBV12-3 or TRBV12-4 and TRBJ2-7; D is unresolved. This CDR3 is 12 amino acids long. V was trimmed by 3 bases and J by 7 bases, leaving 10 bases between them. The chain's CDR3 is CASSFAQDEQYF. CDR3 coding DNA: TGTGCCAGCAGTTTCGCCCAGGATGAGCAGTACTTC.

This chain uses TRBV7-6 with TRBJ2-5; D gene ambiguous. The CDR3 spans 12 residues. Germline assignment: CDR1 SGHVS and CDR2 FNYEAQ. V gave up 5 bases and J gave up 5 bases, with 9 bases separating them. The DNA of the CDR3 is TGTGCCAGCAGCACACAAGCGGAGACCCAGTACTTC. This sequence encodes CASSTQAETQYF.

This rearrangement joins TRBV5-5 to TRBJ1-6; possibly TRBD1 for D (6 bases). V was cut by 4 bases and J by 0 bases, with 14 bases left in between. The CDR3 sequence is 17 residues long. CDR1 and CDR2 from the germline V gene are SGHKS and YYEKEE (reference sequence). CDR3 amino acids: CASSTRGASSYNSPLHF. CDR3 bases: TGTGCCAGCAGCACGCGGGGGGCAAGCTCCTATAATTCACCCCTCCACTTT.

The chain combines TRBV10-2 with TRBJ2-2; the match to TRBD2 covers 9 bases. This CDR3 has 16 residues. The junction had 9 bases not matched to a gene; V was cut back by 5 bases and J by 5 bases. CDR1 is WSHSY, CDR2 SAAADI, per germline. CDR3 region: CASSSGAGGPTGELFF. CDR3 DNA sequence: TGCGCCAGCAGTTCGGGAGCGGGGGGACCGACCGGGGAGCTGTTTTTT.

The chain links TRBV5-8 to TRBJ2-6; 10 bases fit TRBD1. The V gene end was trimmed by 4 bases and the J gene end by 0 bases; junction bases not matched to a gene: 10. Germline V gene data show CDR1 as SGHTS and CDR2 as YDEGEE. The CDR3 consists of 19 residues. Written as DNA, the CDR3 is TGTGCCAGCAGCAGACCGGGACAGGGGTCCCCCTCTGGGGCCAACGTCCTGACTTTC. It specifies CASSRPGQGSPSGANVLTF.

The chain joins TRBV9 to TRBJ2-1; 8 bases map to TRBD1. CDR3 length: 14 residues. Germline-derived CDR1 and CDR2 are SGDLS and YYNGEE. V was pared by 2 bases and J by 6 bases, with 4 bases of the junction left unmatched. DNA for the CDR3: TGTGCCAGCAGCGTGAGGACAGGGTCCAATGAGCAGTTCTTC. This gives the protein CASSVRTGSNEQFF.

The chain uses TRBV5-1 and TRBJ1-1; possibly TRBD1 for D (5 bases). Germline assignment: CDR1 SGHRS and CDR2 YFSETQ. The CDR3 is made up of 15 amino acids. V was pared by 7 bases and J by 0 bases, with 16 bases between. The CDR3, as DNA: TGCGCCAGCGGGGAGCGGGGGTCAATGAACACTGAAGCTTTCTTT. Translation: CASGERGSMNTEAFF.

This sequence joins TRBV28 and TRBJ2-7, with 9 bases lining up with TRBD2. This CDR3 has 15 amino acids. From germline, CDR1 is MDHEN and CDR2 SYDVKM. V dropped 7 bases and J dropped 2; count of bases not matched to a gene: 9. The DNA of the CDR3 is TGTGCCAGCATACGAGCGGGAGGAAATGCCTACGAGCAGTACTTC. Its translation: CASIRAGGNAYEQYF. The full variable domain, rest sourced from reference TRBV28 and TRBJ2-7, is DVKVTQSSRYLVKRTGEKVFLECVQDMDHENMFWYRQDPGLGLRLIYFSYDVKMKEKGDIPEGYSVSREKKERFSLILESASTNQTSMYLCASIRAGGNAYEQYFGPGTRLTVT.

The CDR3 loop is CASSEEGGTKNIQYF. DNA of the CDR3: TGCGCCAGCAGTGAGGAGGGGGGGACCAAAAACATTCAGTACTTC. The chain carries TRBV10-1 and TRBJ2-4, with D tentatively TRBD2 (7 bases). V was cut by 2 bases and J by 2 bases, with 10 bases left in between. The germline gives CDR1 WNHNN, CDR2 SYGVQD (reference sequence). The CDR3 runs to 15 residues.

The V gene is TRBV7-8, the J gene TRBJ1-5, with 7 bases that match TRBD1. V trimming: 3 bases; J trimming: 3 bases; junction bases outside the gene matches: 5. Germline CDR1 reads SGHVS; CDR2 reads FQNEAQ. The CDR3 has 15 amino acids. The CDR3 DNA reads TGTGCCAGCAGCTTCCGGGACAGAGACAATCAGCCCCAGCATTTT. Translated, it gives CASSFRDRDNQPQHF.

This chain connects TRBV27 to TRBJ2-1; 8 nucleotides line up with TRBD2. The length of the CDR3 is 14 residues. Germline loops: CDR1 MNHEY, CDR2 SMNVEV (reference sequence). V lost 6 bases, J lost 5 bases, and 6 bases stayed unmatched. The chain's CDR3 is CASSQLAGHNEQFF. Here the CDR3 DNA reads TGTGCCAGCAGCCAATTAGCGGGGCACAATGAGCAGTTCTTC.

V usage is TRBV12-3 or TRBV12-4 and J usage is TRBJ1-6; D not certain. CDR3 length equals 13 residues. Deletions cut 7 bases from V and 6 bases from J, with 10 bases between. The CDR3 nucleotides read TGTGCCAGCACTCCCGGTGTTAATTCACCCCTCCACTTT. Translation: CASTPGVNSPLHF.

This rearrangement joins TRBV15 to TRBJ2-7, with TRBD2 matching over 7 bases. Unmatched junction bases numbered 9, after V lost 0 bases and J lost 4 bases. The CDR3 extends over 16 amino acids. CDR1 and CDR2 (germline): LNHNV, YYDKDF (reference sequence). The CDR3 sequence: CATSRDDSGLSYEQYF. CDR3 in DNA: TGTGCCACCAGCAGAGATGACTCGGGACTATCATACGAGCAGTACTTC.

The chain joins TRBV20-1 to TRBJ2-7; TRBD1 might be the D (5 bases). CDR3 length: 11 residues. The germline V and J ends were trimmed by 4 bases and 3 bases, with 7 bases remaining between them. Germline loops: CDR1 DFQATT, CDR2 SNEGSKA (reference sequence). Written as DNA, the CDR3 is TGCAGTGCTACTCAGGGCTACGAGCAGTACTTC. Translating it yields CSATQGYEQYF.

The gene calls are TRBV3-1 (or the pseudogene TRBV3-2) and TRBJ2-2; perhaps TRBD2 as D (6 bases). V was trimmed by 8 bases and J by 5 bases, leaving 15 bases between them. This CDR3 has 14 residues. Germline-derived CDR1 and CDR2 are LGHDT and YNNKEL (reference sequence). In DNA, the CDR3 is TGTGCCAGCCGAGGCGGCGGAGGGACCGGGGAGCTGTTTTTT. It codes for CASRGGGGTGELFF.

The chain carries TRBV25-1 and TRBJ1-2; 11 bases are a match to TRBD1. The trim removed 6 bases at V and 5 bases at J, leaving 5 bases unmatched. The germline V gene encodes CDR1 MGHDK and CDR2 SYGVNS. The CDR3 contains 14 residues. The CDR3 DNA sequence: TGTGCCAGCAGCCCGGACAGGGGGCCTTATGGCTACACCTTC. This gives the protein CASSPDRGPYGYTF.

This chain's CDR3 is CASTTRLEQSLLYEQYF. DNA for the CDR3: TGTGCCAGCACGACCCGGCTGGAACAGAGCTTACTCTACGAGCAGTACTTC. This chain uses TRBV28 with TRBJ2-7; D not certain. This CDR3 is 17 amino acids long. Trimming cost V 7 bases and J 3 bases, with 25 bases left between them. CDR1 and CDR2 (germline): MDHEN, SYDVKM.

The genes are TRBV6-5 and TRBJ1-4; 7 nucleotides agree with TRBD1. The CDR3 sequence is 15 residues long. Germline CDR1 and CDR2: MNHEY and SVGAGI. The V gene end was trimmed by 6 bases and the J gene end by 8 bases; junction bases not matched to a gene: 12. CDR3 bases: TGTGCCAGCAGCCGAATTACAGGGGTGAAAGAAAAACTGTTTTTT. It specifies CASSRITGVKEKLFF.